The clone carrying this T cell receptor (beta chain) occurred a few times. As yet, its antigen is unknown. Each CDR3 protein is one row after TCRdb ran MiXCR on the 5' RACE reads. The sample holds 450,000 to 650,000 distinct CDR3 sequences; around an eighth are singletons and the top ten take over 12%. The source of the sample is a study of T cells after yellow fever vaccination. Study in general: Preparation of the low-cell-number fractions used SMART-Seq v4 Ultra Low Input. The study's findings and limits: Although most clonotypes did not, a small share appeared in both CD4 and CD8 compartments. Abundant clonotypes from the bulk population could contaminate FACS-sorted repertoires. Most clones from primary vaccination were detected again post-booster (about 95% CD4, 88% CD8).

The specimen comprised PBMCs, sampled on the day of the yellow fever booster vaccination. This receptor was identified in a man aged 25 to 40 who received the YFV17D yellow fever vaccine.

CDR3 region: CASSVRGSPLITDTQYF. CDR3 bases: TGTGCCAGCAGCGTCCGCGGGAGCCCACTAATCACAGATACGCAGTATTTT. The genes are TRBV9 and TRBJ2-3; 7 nucleotides line up with TRBD2. J gave up 2 bases and V 2 bases, and 11 bases lay outside the gene matches. The CDR3 has 17 residues. Germline values: CDR1 SGDLS, CDR2 YYNGEE.